The 30 T cell receptor beta chains below come from one sample, sequenced in a study of shared clonotypes between healthy human individuals. Data came from immunoSEQ multiplex PCR; TCRdb stores just in-frame clones and leaves some out. The sample includes over a million clones, 97% to 99% of them seen just once. Sequenced sample: naive CD4+ T cells sorted from blood. Subset in this sample: CD45RA+ positively selected. These receptors were obtained from a man aged 25-45 years in good health.

This clone showed up just once. The chain couples TRBV7-6 to TRBJ2-2; 8 nucleotides match TRBD1. Per the germline V gene, CDR1 is SGHVS and CDR2 is FNYEAQ. CDR3 length equals 19 residues. V lost 5 bases and J lost 0; bases outside the gene matches: 14. CDR3 in DNA: TGTGCCAGCAGCCCGAGGACAGGGTCTGCAATCGCGAACACCGGGGAGCTGTTTTTT. Translation: CASSPRTGSAIANTGELFF.

V gene TRBV5-6 combines with J gene TRBJ2-7; D is undetermined. V was trimmed by 0 bases and J by 2 bases, leaving 12 bases between them. The CDR3 runs to 15 residues. Germline V gives CDR1 SGHDT, CDR2 YYEEEE. DNA for the CDR3: TGTGCCAGCAGCTTGGGGCGACCGTTACCCTACGAGCAGTACTTC. Translated, it gives CASSLGRPLPYEQYF.

The chain carries TRBV6-5 and TRBJ2-3; 9 nucleotides line up with TRBD2. Germline-derived CDR1 and CDR2 are MNHEY and SVGAGI. The CDR3 is 15 amino acids. V lost 8 bases, J lost 0 bases, and 6 bases stayed unmatched. This CDR3 is CASQLAGRSTDTQYF. CDR3 nucleotide sequence: TGTGCCAGCCAGCTAGCGGGGAGAAGCACAGATACGCAGTATTTT.

This clone turned up a few times. The genes are TRBV2 and TRBJ1-1; no reliable D call. The CDR3 has 12 residues. Germline V CDR1 and CDR2: SNHLY, FYNNEI. Trimming cost V 10 bases and J 10 bases, with 19 bases left between them. CDR3 loop: CATTKDVHGAFF. CDR3 coding DNA: TGTGCCACCACTAAGGATGTCCACGGAGCTTTCTTT. Together with reference TRBV2 and TRBJ1-1, the CDR3 gives the full variable domain: EPEVTQTPSHQVTQMGQEVILRCVPISNHLYFYWYRQILGQKVEFLVSFYNNEISEKSEIFDDQFSVERPDGSNFTLKIRSTKLEDSAMYFCATTKDVHGAFFGQGTRLTVV.

This clone was counted a few times. The same CDR3 also results from other DNA sequences found in this sample. The V and J genes are TRBV18 and TRBJ1-1; 8 bases match TRBD1. There are 14 residues in the CDR3. CDR1 is KGHSH and CDR2 is LQKENI in the germline V gene. The V segment lost 3 bases and the J segment 1 base; nucleotides outside the gene matches: 1. The CDR3 coding sequence is TGTGCCAGCTCACCCGGGACAGGGAACACTGAAGCTTTCTTT. Its translation is CASSPGTGNTEAFF.

The genes are TRBV27 and TRBJ2-3; 8 nucleotides line up with TRBD1. This CDR3 contains 18 residues. Losses at the gene ends were 3 bases for V and 4 bases for J; bases not matched to a gene: 15. In germline, CDR1 is MNHEY, CDR2 SMNVEV (reference sequence). The CDR3 reads CASSFFRGRGAVADTQYF. The CDR3 DNA sequence: TGTGCCAGCAGTTTTTTCAGGGGGCGCGGGGCAGTGGCAGATACGCAGTATTTT.

This sequence joins TRBV28 and TRBJ2-7; 11 bases map to TRBD1. After removal of 3 bases from V and 6 bases from J, the junction contained 4 bases not matched to a gene. This CDR3 region has 14 residues. CDR1 and CDR2 from the germline V gene are MDHEN and SYDVKM. DNA of the CDR3: TGTGCCAGCAGTTTCCGGGACAGGGGGTTCGAGCAGTACTTC. It codes for CASSFRDRGFEQYF.

CDR3 sequence reads: CASSIPGQGSTGELFF. The CDR3 DNA is TGTGCCAGCAGTATCCCCGGACAGGGAAGCACCGGGGAGCTGTTTTTT. The gene calls are TRBV9 and TRBJ2-2; 8 nucleotides align to TRBD1. The CDR3 is made up of 16 amino acids. CDR1 and CDR2 from the germline V gene are SGDLS and YYNGEE. V gave up 5 bases and J gave up 4 bases; unmatched junction bases: 10. Variable domain in full (rest from reference TRBV9 and TRBJ2-2): DSGVTQTPKHLITATGQRVTLRCSPRSGDLSVYWYQQSLDQGLQFLIQYYNGEERAKGNILERFSAQQFPDLHSELNLSSLELGDSALYFCASSIPGQGSTGELFFGEGSRLTVL.

The chain couples TRBV30 to TRBJ1-4, with a weak D call TRBD1 (5 bases). CDR3 length: 14 amino acids. With 1 base removed from V and 3 bases from J, the gap between germline ends came to 9 bases. Germline CDR1 is GTSNPN and CDR2 is SVGIG (reference sequence). DNA for the CDR3: TGTGCCTGGAGTGACAGGACCCCTAATGAAAAACTGTTTTTT. Amino acids: CAWSDRTPNEKLFF.

This sequence joins TRBV19 and TRBJ1-2; no firm D call. The V gene's germline CDR1 is LNHDA and CDR2 SQIVND (reference sequence). The CDR3 sequence is 17 residues long. V lost 2 bases to trimming and J lost 2 bases, with 18 bases between them. CDR3 bases: TGTGCCAGTAGTATATTAGGGTTACGGGAACAGAACTATGGCTACACCTTC. Encoded protein: CASSILGLREQNYGYTF.

The V call is TRBV9, the J call TRBJ1-3, with 8 bases fitting TRBD1. The CDR3 runs 16 residues. The V segment lost 3 bases and the J segment 2 bases; nucleotides outside the gene matches: 7. Germline lookup yields CDR1 SGDLS and CDR2 YYNGEE. The CDR3 DNA sequence: TGTGCCAGCAGCGCATCAGGACAGGGCGCTGGAAACACCATATATTTT. Translation gives CASSASGQGAGNTIYF.

The chain has TRBV5-6 and TRBJ1-2; no clear D. The V and J ends lost 1 base and 3 bases respectively, with 16 bases between them. Per germline, CDR1 SGHDT and CDR2 YYEEEE. The CDR3 runs 16 residues. CDR3 DNA: TGTGCCAGCAGCTTGATAGGCAGGTTTAAGGACTATGGCTACACCTTC. Protein sequence: CASSLIGRFKDYGYTF.

This clone has only one observation. The chain links TRBV5-1 to TRBJ2-1; maybe TRBD2 (6 bases). The CDR3 spans 22 residues. Germline CDR1 is SGHRS and CDR2 is YFSETQ. Trimming removed 2 bases at V and 0 bases at J, with 30 bases between. CDR3 sequence: CASSFNRDGGNPIFSSYNEQFF. As DNA, the CDR3 is TGCGCCAGCAGCTTCAATCGCGACGGGGGTAACCCAATCTTCAGCTCCTACAATGAGCAGTTCTTC.

The V call is TRBV6-5, the J call TRBJ2-1, with 9 nucleotides matching TRBD1. The CDR3 runs 15 residues. The germline CDR1 and CDR2 sequences are MNHEY and SVGAGI. The ends lost 5 bases at V and 2 bases at J; junction bases unmatched: 4. The CDR3 region is CASSHRTGAYNEQFF. The CDR3 region has the DNA TGTGCCAGCAGTCATAGGACAGGGGCCTACAATGAGCAGTTCTTC.

The chain carries TRBV9 and TRBJ2-1, with 13 bases fitting TRBD2. V shed 2 bases, J shed 6 bases, and the junction held 8 bases outside the gene matches. Germline CDR1 SGDLS, CDR2 YYNGEE. The CDR3 loop spans 17 amino acids. In nucleotides, the CDR3 is TGTGCCAGCAGCGTCGGACTAGCGGGAGCTTCTTCCAATGAGCAGTTCTTC. Amino acids: CASSVGLAGASSNEQFF. The whole variable domain, remainder taken from reference TRBV9 and TRBJ2-1, is DSGVTQTPKHLITATGQRVTLRCSPRSGDLSVYWYQQSLDQGLQFLIQYYNGEERAKGNILERFSAQQFPDLHSELNLSSLELGDSALYFCASSVGLAGASSNEQFFGPGTRLTVL.

The chain couples TRBV5-8 to TRBJ1-2, with 8 bases aligning to TRBD1. Trimming took 0 bases from V and 5 from J; bases not matched to a gene: 9. Germline CDR1 reads SGHTS; CDR2 reads YDEGEE. The CDR3 covers 16 residues. CDR3 sequence (DNA): TGTGCCAGCAGCTTGGGTTTGAGTGGACAGGGATATGGCTACACCTTC. Residues: CASSLGLSGQGYGYTF.

In the case of this clone: Other DNA sequences in this specimen translate into the identical CDR3. V and J are TRBV18 and TRBJ1-2; TRBD1 aligns across 9 bases. Germline assignment: CDR1 KGHSH and CDR2 LQKENI. V lost 3 bases, J lost 0 bases, and 2 bases stayed unmatched. The CDR3 is 15 amino acids. The CDR3 loop is CASSPRQGANYGYTF. As DNA, the CDR3 is TGTGCCAGCTCACCGCGACAGGGGGCTAACTATGGCTACACCTTC.

The J gene is TRBJ2-7, the V gene TRBV5-1; D remains unclear. V lost 0 bases and J lost 2, with 9 bases in between. The germline CDR1 and CDR2 sequences are SGHRS and YFSETQ. This CDR3 has 14 amino acids. The CDR3 loop reads CASSLETATYEQYF. CDR3 nucleotide sequence: TGCGCCAGCAGCTTGGAAACAGCAACCTACGAGCAGTACTTC.

The J gene is TRBJ1-2, the V gene TRBV27; 8 bases agree with TRBD1. V lost 1 base, J lost 8 bases, and 15 bases stayed unmatched. From germline, CDR1 is MNHEY and CDR2 SMNVEV (reference sequence). The CDR3 contains 17 residues. This CDR3 reads CASSLFPPGTGRLGYTF. The CDR3 DNA reads as TGTGCCAGCAGTTTATTTCCCCCCGGGACAGGTCGACTAGGCTACACCTTC.

The genes are TRBV6-1 and TRBJ2-7; a possible D gene is TRBD1 (6 bases). Trimming removed 1 base at V and 0 bases at J, with 13 bases between. In germline, CDR1 is MNHNS, CDR2 SASEGT. There are 16 residues in the CDR3. DNA of the CDR3: TGTGCCAGCAGTGAAGGGATCCACAGGGACTCCTACGAGCAGTACTTC. This codes for CASSEGIHRDSYEQYF.

The genes are TRBV6-6 and TRBJ2-2, with 9 bases lining up with TRBD1. The V gene end was trimmed by 2 bases and the J gene end by 12 bases; junction bases not matched to a gene: 13. CDR3 size: 16 residues. Germline values: CDR1 MNHNY, CDR2 SVGAGI (reference sequence). This CDR3 reads CASSYATGTGLDKLFF. In DNA, the CDR3 is TGTGCCAGCAGTTACGCAACCGGGACAGGGCTTGATAAGCTGTTTTTT.

J is TRBJ1-5 and V is TRBV7-2; the D is unclear. The CDR3 length is 19 residues. The germline V and J ends were trimmed by 4 bases and 1 base, with 23 bases remaining between them. The germline V gene has CDR1 SGHTA and CDR2 FQGNSA. In DNA, the CDR3 is TGTGCCAGCAGCTCGCCCCAAGGGAGTCCTTGGTGGAGCAATCAGCCCCAGCATTTT. Its translation is CASSSPQGSPWWSNQPQHF. Looking up the rest from reference TRBV7-2 and TRBJ1-5 gives the full variable domain: GAGVSQSPSNKVTEKGKDVELRCDPISGHTALYWYRQSLGQGLEFLIYFQGNSAPDKSGLPSDRFSAERTGGSVSTLTIQRTQQEDSAVYLCASSSPQGSPWWSNQPQHFGDGTRLSIL.

V and J are TRBV6-5 and TRBJ1-2, with TRBD1 identical over 7 bases. The CDR3 runs to 16 residues. Germline lookup yields CDR1 MNHEY and CDR2 SVGAGI. V shed 0 bases, J shed 5 bases, and the junction held 9 bases outside the gene matches. The CDR3: CASSYSMSARGYGYTF. The CDR3 DNA follows: TGTGCCAGCAGTTACTCGATGTCGGCCAGGGGGTATGGCTACACCTTC.

This clone was seen once. In DNA, the CDR3 is TGTGCCAGTAGTGGGCTAATAGGGGAGACCCAGTACTTC. Its protein is CASSGLIGETQYF. The V gene is TRBV19, the J gene TRBJ2-5, with D uncertain. The V and J ends lost 5 bases and 5 bases respectively, with 12 bases between them. The V gene's germline CDR1 is LNHDA and CDR2 SQIVND (reference sequence). The CDR3 is 13 amino acids.

V usage is TRBV5-1 and J usage is TRBJ2-7; possible D gene TRBD1, 5 bases. The length of the CDR3 is 13 residues. The germline CDR1 and CDR2 sequences are SGHRS and YFSETQ. Trimming cost V 1 base and J 3 bases, with 8 bases left between them. The CDR3 DNA is TGCGCCAGCAGCTTGTTGACAGACTACGAGCAGTACTTC. Residues: CASSLLTDYEQYF.

The chain carries TRBV14 and TRBJ1-1; D is undetermined. The CDR3 length is 16 residues. Germline assignment: CDR1 SGHDN and CDR2 FVKESK. V lost 4 bases, J lost 1 base, and 16 bases lay in between. The CDR3 coding sequence is TGTGCCAGCAGCCGGGATAGGGCAGCTTGGAACACTGAAGCTTTCTTT. Its translation is CASSRDRAAWNTEAFF. The full variable domain, completed using reference TRBV14 and TRBJ1-1, is EAGVTQFPSHSVIEKGQTVTLRCDPISGHDNLYWYRRVMGKEIKFLLHFVKESKQDESGMPNNRFLAERTGGTYSTLKVQPAELEDSGVYFCASSRDRAAWNTEAFFGQGTRLTVV.

The V call is TRBV11-2, the J call TRBJ2-7; D is uncertain. Germline V gene lookup returns CDR1 SGHAT and CDR2 FQNNGV. Trimming took 6 bases from V and 2 from J, leaving 14 bases between them. This CDR3 spans 14 amino acids. The CDR3: CASSRQASTYEQYF. The CDR3 region has the DNA TGTGCCAGCAGTCGGCAGGCCTCGACCTACGAGCAGTACTTC.

The chain joins TRBV5-1 to TRBJ2-3; D is uncertain. In germline, CDR1 is SGHRS, CDR2 YFSETQ. The CDR3 loop spans 12 amino acids. Deletions cut 1 base from V and 5 bases from J, with 5 bases between. The CDR3 nucleotides read TGCGCCAGCAGCTTGTGGGGAGATACGCAGTATTTT. It yields the protein CASSLWGDTQYF. The full variable domain, its missing parts supplied by reference TRBV5-1 and TRBJ2-3, is KAGVTQTPRYLIKTRGQQVTLSCSPISGHRSVSWYQQTPGQGLQFLFEYFSETQRNKGNFPGRFSGRQFSNSRSEMNVSTLELGDSALYLCASSLWGDTQYFGPGTRLTVL.

V is TRBV5-1 and J is TRBJ2-3, with TRBD2 identical over 10 bases. This CDR3 is built from 15 residues. Germline CDR1 and CDR2: SGHRS and YFSETQ. V dropped 5 bases and J dropped 4; count of bases not matched to a gene: 7. CDR3 sequence (DNA): TGCGCCAGCAGGCTGGGACTAGCGTATCCAGATACGCAGTATTTT. Translation gives CASRLGLAYPDTQYF.

This sequence joins TRBV7-6 and TRBJ2-3, with 8 bases that match TRBD2. This CDR3 contains 16 residues. From germline, CDR1 is SGHVS and CDR2 FNYEAQ. Trimming cost V 1 base and J 2 bases; bases outside gene matches: 5. The CDR3 reads CASSLGAGVPTDTQYF. As DNA, the CDR3 is TGTGCCAGCAGCTTAGGAGCGGGAGTCCCCACAGATACGCAGTATTTT.